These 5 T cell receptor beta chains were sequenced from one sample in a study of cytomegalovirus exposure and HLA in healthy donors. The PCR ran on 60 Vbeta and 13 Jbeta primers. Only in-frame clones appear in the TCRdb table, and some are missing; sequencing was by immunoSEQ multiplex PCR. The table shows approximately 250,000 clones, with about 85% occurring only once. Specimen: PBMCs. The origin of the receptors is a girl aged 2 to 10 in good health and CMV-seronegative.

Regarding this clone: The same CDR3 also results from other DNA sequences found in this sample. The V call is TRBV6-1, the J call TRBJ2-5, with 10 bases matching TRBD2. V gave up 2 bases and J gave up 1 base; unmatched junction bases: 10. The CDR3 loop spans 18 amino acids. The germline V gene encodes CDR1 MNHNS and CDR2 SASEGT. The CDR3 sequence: CASSESLAGAWAQETQYF. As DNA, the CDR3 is TGTGCCAGCAGTGAAAGTCTAGCGGGGGCTTGGGCCCAAGAGACCCAGTACTTC.

CDR3 bases: TGTGCCACCAGCAGAGGCGTCGAGGGATCTTACGAGCAGTACTTC. Translated, it gives CATSRGVEGSYEQYF. The gene calls are TRBV15 and TRBJ2-7; D perhaps matches TRBD2 (5 bases). Germline assignment: CDR1 LNHNV and CDR2 YYDKDF (reference sequence). The ends were cut back, 1 base at V and 4 bases at J, with 14 bases in the middle. The CDR3 sequence is 15 residues long.

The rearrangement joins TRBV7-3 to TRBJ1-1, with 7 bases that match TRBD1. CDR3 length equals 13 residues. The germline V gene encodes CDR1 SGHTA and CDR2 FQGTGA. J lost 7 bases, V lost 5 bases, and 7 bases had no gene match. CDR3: CASSRTGVSEAFF. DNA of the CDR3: TGTGCCAGCAGCCGTACAGGGGTGAGTGAAGCTTTCTTT.

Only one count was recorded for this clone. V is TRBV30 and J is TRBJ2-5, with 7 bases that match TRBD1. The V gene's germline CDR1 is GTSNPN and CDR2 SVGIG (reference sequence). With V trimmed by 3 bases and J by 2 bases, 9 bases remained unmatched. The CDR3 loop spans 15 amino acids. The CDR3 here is CAWSPSPTGQETQYF. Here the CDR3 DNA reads TGTGCCTGGAGCCCCAGCCCGACAGGGCAAGAGACCCAGTACTTC. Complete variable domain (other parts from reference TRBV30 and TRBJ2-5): SQTIHQWPATLVQPVGSPLSLECTVEGTSNPNLYWYRQAAGRGLQLLFYSVGIGQISSEVPQNLSASRPQDRQFILSSKKLLLSDSGFYLCAWSPSPTGQETQYFGPGTRLLVL.

CDR3 DNA: TGTGCCTGGAAGAACCGGGACAGGGACCTCGAGCAGTACTTC. This translates into CAWKNRDRDLEQYF. The gene calls are TRBV30 and TRBJ2-7; 9 positions match TRBD1. With 4 bases clipped from V and 6 bases from J, the junction kept 10 bases outside the gene matches. The CDR3 totals 14 residues. Germline V gene data show CDR1 as GTSNPN and CDR2 as SVGIG (reference sequence).